This T cell receptor (beta chain) was profiled in a study of CD8 T cells in Susac syndrome. The CDR3 extends over 15 amino acids. Deletions cut 6 bases from V and 0 bases from J, with 14 bases between. Reverse transcription used roughly 0.45 to 1 ug RNA and random hexamers. A single record per CDR3 protein comes from TCRdb applying MiXCR to the immunoSEQ multiplex PCR reads. The table has about 140,000 distinct CDR3 sequences, just under 95% seen once. The chain combines TRBV12-3 or TRBV12-4 with TRBJ2-5; D assignment may be TRBD1 or TRBD2 (5 bases each). The clonotype comes from a human donor with Susac syndrome. The sequenced sample was CD4+ T cells from PBMCs. The CDR3 region has the DNA TGTGCCAGCAGCCGTGGGGGAAGGTACCAAGAGACCCAGTACTTC. Encoded protein: CASSRGGRYQETQYF.